These 14 T cell receptor beta chains came from one sample sequenced in a study of blood T cell repertoires in COVID-19. The data were produced by immunoSEQ multiplex PCR, yet TCRdb's version contains in-frame clones alone and is incomplete. The data show tens of thousands of clones, about 88% seen once. The sequenced sample was peripheral blood. Every receptor here comes from a man aged 55 to 69 with active COVID-19.

The table lists this clone with a count of one. At one end, the junction sequence differs from germline, possibly due to a read error. The chain employs TRBV7-2 and TRBJ2-2, with D unclear. This CDR3 region has 13 residues. Per the germline V gene, CDR1 is SGHTA and CDR2 is FQGNSA. CDR3 DNA sequence: TGTGCCAGCAGCTTAATAACCCAGACTGATGCTGTTTTT. Translated, it gives CASSLITQTDAVF.

This sequence joins TRBV5-8 and TRBJ2-6, with D maybe TRBD2 (6 bases). Looked up from germline, CDR1 is SGHTS and CDR2 is YDEGEE. The CDR3 runs to 18 residues. With 2 bases removed from V and 0 bases from J, the gap between germline ends came to 15 bases. This CDR3 is CASSLVGGPSSGANVLTF. DNA of the CDR3: TGTGCCAGCAGCTTAGTTGGAGGGCCCAGCTCTGGGGCCAACGTCCTGACTTTC.

The chain recombines TRBV2 with TRBJ1-2; D ambiguous. Trimming pared 4 bases from V and 4 bases from J, leaving 10 bases between. The CDR3 has 13 residues. Germline V gene lookup returns CDR1 SNHLY and CDR2 FYNNEI. The DNA for the CDR3 is TGTGCCAGCAGTGTAGTGAGTACCTATGGCTACACCTTC. It codes for CASSVVSTYGYTF.

This sequence joins TRBV12-3 or TRBV12-4 and TRBJ2-1; 7 bases match TRBD1. V trimming: 7 bases; J trimming: 7 bases; junction bases outside the gene matches: 7. This CDR3 has 13 amino acids. The CDR3 sequence: CASTNDRENEQFF. CDR3 DNA: TGTGCCAGCACCAATGACAGGGAAAATGAGCAGTTCTTC.

This clone was counted only a few times. The CDR3 region has the DNA TGTGCCAGCAGTGACACAGACAGTCGATGGTACAATGAGCAGTTCTTC. Encoded protein: CASSDTDSRWYNEQFF. The rearrangement uses TRBV6-4 and TRBJ2-1, with D maybe TRBD1 (5 bases). The CDR3 is 16 amino acids. Germline CDR1 is MRHNA and CDR2 is SNTAGT. With 2 bases removed from V and 4 bases from J, the gap between germline ends came to 15 bases.

This chain connects TRBV7-6 to TRBJ2-5; 9 bases are shared with TRBD2. The CDR3 length is 17 residues. CDR1 is SGHVS and CDR2 is FNYEAQ in the germline V gene. The V segment lost 5 bases and the J segment 5 bases; nucleotides outside the gene matches: 15. CDR3 bases: TGTGCCAGCAGCCCTCAGGGGGGAGCGGGAGGATGGGAGACCCAGTACTTC. Translating gives CASSPQGGAGGWETQYF. Complete variable domain (other parts from reference TRBV7-6 and TRBJ2-5): GAGVSQSPRYKVTKRGQDVALRCDPISGHVSLYWYRQALGQGPEFLTYFNYEAQQDKSGLPNDRFSAERPEGSISTLTIQRTEQRDSAMYRCASSPQGGAGGWETQYFGPGTRLLVL.

This clone was counted once. V usage is TRBV9 and J usage is TRBJ1-1, with 7 bases that match TRBD1. Germline V CDR1 and CDR2: SGDLS, YYNGEE. The V gene end was trimmed by 2 bases and the J gene end by 3 bases; junction bases not matched to a gene: 4. The CDR3 covers 14 residues. The DNA of the CDR3 is TGTGCCAGCAGCGTTTCAGGGGGTCACACTGAAGCTTTCTTT. It specifies CASSVSGGHTEAFF.

The J gene is TRBJ1-1, the V gene TRBV7-8; the match to TRBD1 covers 7 bases. With V trimmed by 2 bases and J by 6 bases, 15 bases remained unmatched. The CDR3 totals 17 residues. Germline V gives CDR1 SGHVS, CDR2 FQNEAQ. CDR3 protein: CASSLRRGQVGIAEAFF. CDR3 DNA sequence: TGTGCCAGCAGCTTAAGAAGAGGACAGGTGGGGATTGCTGAAGCTTTCTTT.

This clone was observed a single time. This sequence joins TRBV7-2 and TRBJ2-7; 7 bases align to TRBD1. V was pared by 3 bases and J by 6 bases, with 2 bases of the junction left unmatched. There are 12 residues in the CDR3. CDR1 SGHTA and CDR2 FQGNSA come from the germline V gene. The CDR3 spells CASSLTGFEQYF. The CDR3 DNA is TGTGCCAGCAGCTTGACAGGGTTCGAGCAGTACTTC.

The genes are TRBV7-9 and TRBJ2-2; 8 nucleotides match TRBD2. V lost 10 bases and J lost 4; bases outside the gene matches: 11. CDR3 length: 15 residues. The germline CDR1 and CDR2 sequences are SEHNR and FQNEAQ (reference sequence). The CDR3 DNA is TGTGCCATGCCGGGGAGCGGGAGTGGCACCGGGGAGCTGTTTTTT. It codes for CAMPGSGSGTGELFF.

The chain recombines TRBV10-3 with TRBJ1-2; the D is unclear. The V gene lost 2 bases and the J gene lost 6 bases, with 7 bases spanning the gap. Germline V gene data show CDR1 as ENHRY and CDR2 as SYGVKD. This CDR3 is 12 amino acids long. This CDR3 is CAISELRDGYTF. The CDR3 coding sequence is TGTGCCATCAGTGAGCTTCGGGATGGCTACACCTTC.

This chain links TRBV12-2 with TRBJ2-5; the table assigns TRBD1, which was not confirmed against the DNA. TRBV12-2 represents a pseudogene. The CDR3 is 15 residues long. CDR3: CASRLGTKWEETQYF. The CDR3 DNA is TGTGCAAGTCGCTTAGGGACAAAGTGGGAAGAGACCCAGTACTTC.

The chain couples TRBV6-5 to TRBJ2-7, with TRBD1 identical over 8 bases. Germline lookup yields CDR1 MNHEY and CDR2 SVGAGI. The CDR3 spans 14 residues. V was clipped by 6 bases and J by 6 bases; unmatched bases: 10. CDR3 nucleotides: TGTGCCAGCAGAGAGGGACAGGTGCGGAGCGAGCAGTACTTC. Translating gives CASREGQVRSEQYF.

This clone turned up a few times. The CDR3 sequence: CASSFRDTEAFF. The CDR3, as DNA: TGTGCCAGCAGCTTCAGGGACACTGAAGCTTTCTTT. The rearrangement links TRBV7-2 to TRBJ1-1, with D possibly being TRBD1 (5 bases). Germline CDR1 and CDR2: SGHTA and FQGNSA. Trimming pared 3 bases from V and 3 bases from J, leaving 5 bases between. The length of the CDR3 is 12 residues. Together with reference TRBV7-2 and TRBJ1-1, the CDR3 gives the full variable domain: GAGVSQSPSNKVTEKGKDVELRCDPISGHTALYWYRQSLGQGLEFLIYFQGNSAPDKSGLPSDRFSAERTGGSVSTLTIQRTQQEDSAVYLCASSFRDTEAFFGQGTRLTVV.